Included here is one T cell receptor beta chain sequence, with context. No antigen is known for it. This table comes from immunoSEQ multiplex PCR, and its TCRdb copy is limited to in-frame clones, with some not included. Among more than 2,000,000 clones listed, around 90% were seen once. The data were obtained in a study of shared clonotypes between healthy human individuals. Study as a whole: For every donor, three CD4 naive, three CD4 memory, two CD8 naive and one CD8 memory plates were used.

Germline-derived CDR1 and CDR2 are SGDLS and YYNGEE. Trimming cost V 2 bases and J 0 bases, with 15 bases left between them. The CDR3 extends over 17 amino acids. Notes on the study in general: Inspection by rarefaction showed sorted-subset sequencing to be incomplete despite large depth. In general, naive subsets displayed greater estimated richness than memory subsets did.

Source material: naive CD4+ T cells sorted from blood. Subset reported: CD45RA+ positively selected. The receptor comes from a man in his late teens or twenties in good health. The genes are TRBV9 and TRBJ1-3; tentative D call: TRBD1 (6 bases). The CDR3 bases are TGTGCCAGCAGCGTGGGCGGGACAACTCTCTCTGGAAACACCATATATTTT. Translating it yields CASSVGGTTLSGNTIYF.